A single sample is the source of the 32 T cell receptor beta chains below, sequenced in a study of cytomegalovirus exposure and HLA in healthy donors. 13 Jbeta primers and 60 Vbeta primers were used for the PCR. Method: immunoSEQ multiplex PCR; TCRdb's copy keeps in-frame clones and lacks some. The table has more than 15,000 clones, 84% seen once. Sequencing used PBMCs. These receptors all come from a human donor in good health.

The rearrangement uses TRBV25-1 and TRBJ2-1; TRBD2 matches at 10 bases. The CDR3 contains 15 residues. The germline V gene has CDR1 MGHDK and CDR2 SYGVNS. After removal of 7 bases from V and 7 bases from J, the junction contained 10 bases not matched to a gene. In nucleotides, the CDR3 is TGTGCCAGCAAAGGGTCTAGCGGGAGTGGAAATGAGCAGTTCTTC. It encodes CASKGSSGSGNEQFF.

The V and J genes are TRBV6-5 and TRBJ1-2; 9 bases are shared with TRBD1. This CDR3 is 16 amino acids long. The J segment lost 8 bases and the V segment lost 0 bases, leaving 10 bases of the junction unmatched. Germline CDR1 MNHEY, CDR2 SVGAGI. CDR3 region: CASSYSPPGQGPGYTF. The CDR3 nucleotides are TGTGCCAGCAGTTACTCCCCTCCGGGACAGGGCCCCGGCTACACCTTC.

The CDR3 bases are TGTGCCAGCAGTGACGGGGGGGGGACAGATACGCAGTATTTT. The encoded protein is CASSDGGGTDTQYF. This chain uses TRBV6-4 with TRBJ2-3; TRBD2 aligns across 7 bases. Looked up from germline, CDR1 is MRHNA and CDR2 is SNTAGT. The CDR3 loop spans 14 amino acids. The V and J ends lost 2 bases and 3 bases, in that order; junction bases with no gene match: 2.

The chain carries TRBV27 and TRBJ1-6; unclear D gene. V dropped 6 bases and J dropped 7 bases, with 22 bases sitting between them. CDR1 and CDR2 from the germline V gene are MNHEY and SMNVEV (reference sequence). The CDR3 runs 17 residues. CDR3 protein: CASSPIPMGGSNSPLHF. The CDR3 DNA reads TGTGCCAGCAGCCCAATACCCATGGGAGGGTCCAATTCACCCCTCCACTTT.

This chain uses TRBV18 with TRBJ2-1, with D possibly TRBD1 on 5 matching bases. CDR1 and CDR2 from the germline V gene are KGHSH and LQKENI. The CDR3 has 14 amino acids. The germline V and J ends were trimmed by 5 bases and 7 bases, with 15 bases remaining between them. The DNA for the CDR3 is TGTGCCAGCTCATGGAATCCTAGACAGAATGAGCAGTTCTTC. Encoded protein: CASSWNPRQNEQFF.

This clone has just one count. V and J are TRBV5-6 and TRBJ2-2, with TRBD2 identical over 9 bases. Germline CDR1 SGHDT, CDR2 YYEEEE. This CDR3 is built from 16 residues. V lost 2 bases, J lost 6 bases, and 8 bases stayed unmatched. CDR3 bases: TGTGCCAGCAGCTTCTTGAGATTAGCGGGAGCCGGGGAGCTGTTTTTT. Translating it yields CASSFLRLAGAGELFF.

The genes are TRBV11-2 and TRBJ1-3, with D perhaps matching TRBD1 (5 bases). This CDR3 region has 13 residues. The germline V gene has CDR1 SGHAT and CDR2 FQNNGV. The V and J ends lost 6 bases and 3 bases respectively, with 9 bases between them. CDR3 in amino acids: CASRTDSGNTIYF. DNA for the CDR3: TGTGCCAGCAGAACCGACAGTGGAAACACCATATATTTT.

The chain recombines TRBV30 with TRBJ1-2; perhaps TRBD1 as D (5 bases). Germline V lookup: CDR1 GTSNPN, CDR2 SVGIG (reference sequence). The V end lost 2 bases, the J end lost 2 bases, and 15 bases lay between the germline ends. The CDR3 contains 15 residues. CDR3 region: CAWSSSSGGNYGYTF. CDR3 bases: TGTGCCTGGAGTTCATCGTCGGGGGGGAACTATGGCTACACCTTC. The full variable domain, completed using reference TRBV30 and TRBJ1-2, is SQTIHQWPATLVQPVGSPLSLECTVEGTSNPNLYWYRQAAGRGLQLLFYSVGIGQISSEVPQNLSASRPQDRQFILSSKKLLLSDSGFYLCAWSSSSGGNYGYTFGSGTRLTVV.

J is TRBJ2-5 and V is TRBV14; 8 nucleotides match TRBD2. Germline CDR1 is SGHDN and CDR2 is FVKESK. V lost 5 bases and J lost 11; bases outside the gene matches: 13. This CDR3 contains 14 residues. The CDR3 sequence: CASSVRRGGGEQYF. CDR3 nucleotide sequence: TGTGCCAGCAGCGTTCGTCGGGGGGGAGGGGAGCAGTACTTC.

J is TRBJ1-1 and V is TRBV29-1; TRBD1 might be the D (6 bases). Germline V gene data show CDR1 as SQVTM and CDR2 as ANQGSEA. CDR3 size: 13 residues. V was cut by 6 bases and J by 4 bases, with 15 bases left in between. DNA for the CDR3: TGCAGCGTCCGGGGGGGGCAGCGCACTGAAGCTTTCTTT. Translated, it gives CSVRGGQRTEAFF.

V and J are TRBV7-8 and TRBJ2-1; 12 nucleotides align to TRBD2. V shed 2 bases, J shed 9 bases, and the junction held 17 bases outside the gene matches. The CDR3 totals 19 residues. Germline V lookup: CDR1 SGHVS, CDR2 FQNEAQ. CDR3 DNA: TGTGCCAGCAGCTTAAGGTCGCTAGCGGGAGGGTGGGGTAGCGGTGAGCAGTTCTTC. This translates into CASSLRSLAGGWGSGEQFF.

The chain employs TRBV30 and TRBJ2-1; unclear D gene. Trimming removed 3 bases at V and 6 bases at J, with 6 bases between. This CDR3 has 11 residues. Germline V gene sequence: CDR1 GTSNPN, CDR2 SVGIG (reference sequence). For the CDR3, the DNA is TGTGCCTGGAGCCCCGGCAATGAGCAGTTCTTC. It codes for CAWSPGNEQFF.

The rearrangement joins TRBV28 to TRBJ1-2; the D gene is possibly TRBD1 (5 bases). V was cut by 7 bases and J by 6 bases, with 9 bases left in between. The CDR3 runs 11 residues. Germline V gene data show CDR1 as MDHEN and CDR2 as SYDVKM. The CDR3 spells CASTQQDGYTF. CDR3 DNA sequence: TGTGCCAGCACCCAACAGGATGGCTACACCTTC.

The chain combines TRBV5-5 with TRBJ2-2; 10 bases fit TRBD1. Germline lookup yields CDR1 SGHKS and CDR2 YYEKEE (reference sequence). The V segment lost 3 bases and the J segment 7 bases; nucleotides outside the gene matches: 6. The CDR3 contains 15 residues. The CDR3 sequence is CASSSRQGAVGELFF. The CDR3, as DNA: TGTGCCAGCAGCTCGCGACAGGGGGCGGTCGGGGAGCTGTTTTTT. Looking up the rest from reference TRBV5-5 and TRBJ2-2 gives the full variable domain: DAGVTQSPTHLIKTRGQQVTLRCSPISGHKSVSWYQQVLGQGPQFIFQYYEKEERGRGNFPDRFSARQFPNYSSELNVNALLLGDSALYLCASSSRQGAVGELFFGEGSRLTVL.

This chain joins TRBV7-2 and TRBJ2-1, with TRBD2 matching 11 bases. Germline loops: CDR1 SGHTA, CDR2 FQGNSA. This CDR3 comprises 17 residues. J was trimmed by 7 bases and V by 4 bases; bases with no gene match: 12. The CDR3 loop is CASSSGLAGGRGNEQFF. As DNA, the CDR3 is TGTGCCAGCAGCTCCGGGCTAGCGGGGGGCCGGGGAAATGAGCAGTTCTTC.

The chain combines TRBV7-9 with TRBJ2-1; D possibly corresponds to TRBD2 (6 bases). V was clipped by 1 base and J by 10 bases, with 17 bases between them. CDR3 length equals 15 residues. Germline V gene sequence: CDR1 SEHNR, CDR2 FQNEAQ (reference sequence). CDR3 sequence: CASSLVGASVKEQFF. Written as DNA, the CDR3 is TGTGCCAGCAGCTTAGTCGGGGCTAGCGTCAAAGAGCAGTTCTTC.

This chain joins TRBV11-2 and TRBJ1-4; 8 bases map to TRBD1. V gave up 5 bases and J gave up 4 bases; unmatched junction bases: 12. This CDR3 comprises 17 residues. Germline V gene lookup returns CDR1 SGHAT and CDR2 FQNNGV. CDR3: CASSPGGRGRSNEKLFF. The DNA for the CDR3 is TGTGCCAGCAGCCCAGGTGGCAGGGGGCGTAGTAATGAAAAACTGTTTTTT.

The CDR3 loop is CASSLLATGELFF. DNA of the CDR3: TGTGCCAGCAGCTTATTAGCCACCGGGGAGCTGTTTTTT. This rearrangement joins TRBV11-2 to TRBJ2-2; no definite D call. V lost 2 bases and J lost 4, with 5 bases in between. The CDR3 runs to 13 residues. CDR1 and CDR2 (germline): SGHAT, FQNNGV.

The CDR3 spells CASSPTGEVEKLFF. For the CDR3, the DNA is TGTGCCAGCTCGCCTACAGGGGAGGTCGAAAAACTGTTTTTT. The V call is TRBV18, the J call TRBJ1-4; 7 bases map to TRBD1. Trimming removed 6 bases from V and 8 bases from J; junction bases left unmatched: 9. The CDR3 covers 14 residues. Germline CDR1 is KGHSH and CDR2 is LQKENI.

The CDR3 spells CASSLGGYRSYEQYF. CDR3 nucleotides: TGTGCCAGCAGTTTAGGGGGGTATAGGTCCTACGAGCAGTACTTC. The chain couples TRBV27 to TRBJ2-7, with D possibly TRBD2 on 6 matching bases. CDR3 length: 15 residues. The V end was cut by 2 bases, the J end by 1 base, with 12 bases between. Per the germline V gene, CDR1 is MNHEY and CDR2 is SMNVEV (reference sequence).

The V gene is TRBV30, the J gene TRBJ1-2, with D possibly TRBD1 on 5 matching bases. Trimming took 2 bases from V and 7 from J, leaving 14 bases between them. The CDR3 spans 13 residues. Looked up from germline, CDR1 is GTSNPN and CDR2 is SVGIG (reference sequence). CDR3 amino acids: CAWSLGPRAGYTF. The CDR3, as DNA: TGTGCCTGGAGTCTTGGGCCCAGGGCTGGCTACACCTTC.

The V gene is TRBV27, the J gene TRBJ1-4; TRBD1 matches 9 bases. The trim removed 4 bases at V and 8 bases at J, leaving 5 bases unmatched. The CDR3 runs 14 residues. The germline CDR1 and CDR2 sequences are MNHEY and SMNVEV (reference sequence). CDR3 DNA sequence: TGTGCCAGCAGTTCACAGGGGGCAGGGGAAAAACTGTTTTTT. Translated, it gives CASSSQGAGEKLFF. The full variable domain, completed using reference TRBV27 and TRBJ1-4, is EAQVTQNPRYLITVTGKKLTVTCSQNMNHEYMSWYRQDPGLGLRQIYYSMNVEVTDKGDVPEGYKVSRKEKRNFPLILESPSPNQTSLYFCASSSQGAGEKLFFGSGTQLSVL.

V gene TRBV11-2 combines with J gene TRBJ2-1, with TRBD2 matching over 9 bases. From germline, CDR1 is SGHAT and CDR2 FQNNGV. The CDR3 is 15 residues long. Trimming at V came to 0 bases and at J to 9 bases, leaving 6 bases not matched to a gene. CDR3 bases: TGTGCCAGCAGCTTAGACGGGACTAGCCTCACTGAGCAGTTCTTC. Amino acids: CASSLDGTSLTEQFF.

The gene calls are TRBV5-1 and TRBJ2-1, with a tentative D call TRBD2 (5 bases). V was clipped by 0 bases and J by 8 bases, with 15 bases between them. Germline CDR1 and CDR2: SGHRS and YFSETQ. The CDR3 loop spans 15 amino acids. The CDR3 reads CASSLAKVVGDEQFF. CDR3 nucleotides: TGCGCCAGCAGCTTGGCCAAGGTAGTCGGGGATGAGCAGTTCTTC.

This clone is a singleton in its sample. The genes are TRBV9 and TRBJ2-3, with 14 positions matching TRBD2. The CDR3 extends over 17 amino acids. Germline CDR1 and CDR2: SGDLS and YYNGEE. V lost 0 bases and J lost 3; bases outside the gene matches: 3. The CDR3 bases are TGTGCCAGCAGCGTAGGCGGACTAGCGGGGGGTACAGATACGCAGTATTTT. Protein sequence: CASSVGGLAGGTDTQYF.

V and J are TRBV30 and TRBJ1-2; a weak D match, TRBD1 (5 bases). This CDR3 has 14 residues. Germline lookup yields CDR1 GTSNPN and CDR2 SVGIG (reference sequence). The V and J ends lost 3 bases and 7 bases respectively, with 18 bases between them. CDR3 nucleotides: TGTGCCTGGAGCGCGATACCAGGGCGCGGTGGCTACACCTTC. Protein sequence: CAWSAIPGRGGYTF. Filled out from reference TRBV30 and TRBJ1-2, the complete variable domain reads SQTIHQWPATLVQPVGSPLSLECTVEGTSNPNLYWYRQAAGRGLQLLFYSVGIGQISSEVPQNLSASRPQDRQFILSSKKLLLSDSGFYLCAWSAIPGRGGYTFGSGTRLTVV.

Written as DNA, the CDR3 is TGTGCCAGCCTCCCAGGGCCCGGGAATGAGCAGTTCTTC. It translates to CASLPGPGNEQFF. The chain links TRBV2 to TRBJ2-1, with D possibly TRBD1 on 5 matching bases. V shed 8 bases and J shed 7 bases, with 15 bases lying between them. Germline V gene lookup returns CDR1 SNHLY and CDR2 FYNNEI. The CDR3 length is 13 residues. Using reference TRBV2 and TRBJ2-1 for the parts outside the CDR3, the full variable domain is EPEVTQTPSHQVTQMGQEVILRCVPISNHLYFYWYRQILGQKVEFLVSFYNNEISEKSEIFDDQFSVERPDGSNFTLKIRSTKLEDSAMYFCASLPGPGNEQFFGPGTRLTVL.

J is TRBJ2-1 and V is TRBV11-3; the match to TRBD2 covers 8 bases. After removal of 1 base from V and 8 bases from J, the junction contained 16 bases not matched to a gene. Germline-derived CDR1 and CDR2 are SGHNT and YENEEA. This CDR3 contains 18 residues. In DNA form, the CDR3 reads TGTGCCAGCAGCTTAGGGGGAGGGGGGACTAGAATAAGAGATGAGCAGTTCTTC. Translation: CASSLGGGGTRIRDEQFF.

The chain combines TRBV10-1 with TRBJ1-3; D not resolved. The V end was cut by 0 bases, the J end by 0 bases, with 6 bases between. Germline V gives CDR1 WNHNN, CDR2 SYGVQD (reference sequence). This CDR3 spans 15 amino acids. The CDR3 region has the DNA TGCGCCAGCAGTGAGTCTCAATTCTCTGGAAACACCATATATTTT. Its translation is CASSESQFSGNTIYF.

The rearrangement links TRBV10-3 to TRBJ2-1; TRBD2 agrees at 11 bases. V dropped 0 bases and J dropped 6; count of bases not matched to a gene: 16. Germline CDR1 is ENHRY and CDR2 is SYGVKD. The CDR3 extends over 20 amino acids. The DNA of the CDR3 is TGTGCCATCAGTGAGTCGAACAGGGGGCTGGTAGCGGGAGGGCCCAATGAGCAGTTCTTC. This translates into CAISESNRGLVAGGPNEQFF.

The chain recombines TRBV6-1 with TRBJ1-2; D is possibly TRBD1 (5 bases). The V end lost 6 bases, the J end lost 5 bases, and 16 bases lay between the germline ends. The germline CDR1 and CDR2 sequences are MNHNS and SASEGT. This CDR3 is built from 14 residues. The CDR3 DNA follows: TGTGCCAGCAGGGTGGTGGCAGGGAAATATGGCTACACCTTC. The encoded protein is CASRVVAGKYGYTF.

As DNA, the CDR3 is TGTGCCAGCAGTGAACCTTCCTCCTCTGGGGCCAACGTCCTGACTTTC. Its protein is CASSEPSSSGANVLTF. The chain combines TRBV6-1 with TRBJ2-6; D unresolved. This CDR3 has 16 residues. Per germline, CDR1 MNHNS and CDR2 SASEGT. V dropped 2 bases and J dropped 0 bases, with 8 bases sitting between them.